The 28 T cell receptor beta chains reported below all come from one sample, sequenced in a study of monozygotic twins with inflammatory bowel disease. With the 5' RACE reads reprocessed, TCRdb shows one record per CDR3 protein and no DNA. This sample's table reports 190,000 or so distinct CDR3 sequences. The sample comprised blood. All receptors derive from a human donor with ulcerative colitis or Crohn's disease, or a healthy co-twin of an affected twin (not recorded which).

This chain uses TRBV12-3 or TRBV12-4 with TRBJ2-4. The CDR3 is 13 residues long. This chain's CDR3 is CASSLGSGNIQYF.

This rearrangement joins TRBV19 to TRBJ1-2; TCRdb's D call, TRBD1, is unchecked because there is no DNA. This CDR3 comprises 12 residues. Germline V gene lookup returns CDR1 LNHDA and CDR2 SQIVND (reference sequence). Here the CDR3 reads CASRTGIAGYTF.

This chain's CDR3 is CASSRQKAGYTF. The chain couples TRBV5-6 to TRBJ1-2. CDR1 is SGHDT, CDR2 YYEEEE, per germline. CDR3 length: 12 residues.

Here the CDR3 reads CASSWAGNSISYEQYF. The chain is built from TRBV27 and TRBJ2-7; TCRdb calls TRBD1, which cannot be checked without DNA. The CDR3 is 16 amino acids. CDR1 and CDR2 (germline): MNHEY, SMNVEV (reference sequence).

This chain uses TRBV5-1 with TRBJ2-7; TCRdb proposes TRBD1, but this gene call is untestable without DNA. The CDR3 is 16 amino acids. CDR1 is SGHRS, CDR2 YFSETQ, per germline. The CDR3 protein is CASSPRTGTGAYEQYF.

The chain is built from TRBV2 and TRBJ1-1; TCRdb names TRBD1, which stays unverified in the absence of DNA. Germline loops: CDR1 SNHLY, CDR2 FYNNEI. This CDR3 has 14 amino acids. The CDR3 sequence: CATLGVTPNTEAFF.

This chain links TRBV29-1 with TRBJ2-3; TCRdb lists TRBD1, though no DNA is available to test this call. This CDR3 is built from 14 residues. CDR1 and CDR2 from the germline V gene are SQVTM and ANQGSEA. The CDR3 protein is CSAVRQGATDTQYF.

The chain joins TRBV4-1 to TRBJ1-1; the D gene TCRdb calls, TRBD1, cannot be checked with no DNA. This CDR3 comprises 15 residues. CDR1 MGHRA and CDR2 YSYEKL come from the germline V gene. The CDR3 here is CASSQIGGRNTEAFF.

The J gene is TRBJ1-2, the V gene TRBV28; TCRdb's assignment of TRBD1 cannot be checked, as there is no DNA. The CDR3 has 14 amino acids. The germline V gene has CDR1 MDHEN and CDR2 SYDVKM. The CDR3 spells CASSLLGADYGYTF.

The rearrangement links TRBV7-3 to TRBJ2-1; TCRdb picks TRBD1, but there is no DNA to check that call. CDR3 size: 11 residues. The V gene's germline CDR1 is SGHTA and CDR2 FQGTGA. CDR3 loop: CASSQDSEQFF.

V is TRBV11-2 and J is TRBJ2-3. CDR1 SGHAT and CDR2 FQNNGV come from the germline V gene. The CDR3 sequence is 19 residues long. The CDR3 loop is CASSLVTLAALVYTDTQYF.

V is TRBV6-1 and J is TRBJ1-2; TCRdb proposes TRBD1, but this gene call is untestable without DNA. Germline loops: CDR1 MNHNS, CDR2 SASEGT. There are 13 residues in the CDR3. The CDR3 is CASSDGQGKGYTF.

The chain employs TRBV7-2 and TRBJ2-1; TCRdb's assignment of TRBD1 cannot be checked, as there is no DNA. Per the germline V gene, CDR1 is SGHTA and CDR2 is FQGNSA. This CDR3 is 11 amino acids long. The CDR3 is CASSGGAEQFF.

The rearrangement uses TRBV24-1 and TRBJ1-1. The CDR3 covers 13 residues. Germline CDR1 reads KGHDR; CDR2 reads SFDVKD. The CDR3 sequence is CASKSGESPEAFF.

The genes are TRBV11-2 and TRBJ1-5; TCRdb's D call of TRBD1 is untestable without DNA. Germline values: CDR1 SGHAT, CDR2 FQNNGV. The CDR3 runs 13 residues. This CDR3 reads CASSPSLNQPQHF.

This chain joins TRBV7-2 and TRBJ1-1. The CDR3 totals 15 residues. Germline values: CDR1 SGHTA, CDR2 FQGNSA. CDR3 residues: CASSLGAGTRVVAFF. Using reference TRBV7-2 and TRBJ1-1 for the parts outside the CDR3, the full variable domain is GAGVSQSPSNKVTEKGKDVELRCDPISGHTALYWYRQSLGQGLEFLIYFQGNSAPDKSGLPSDRFSAERTGGSVSTLTIQRTQQEDSAVYLCASSLGAGTRVVAFFGQGTRLTVV.

This CDR3 is CSANRPGPGQDEQYF. The chain carries TRBV20-1 and TRBJ2-7; TCRdb returns TRBD1, unconfirmable since there is no DNA. Germline CDR1 reads DFQATT; CDR2 reads SNEGSKA (reference sequence). The CDR3 has 15 amino acids.

The CDR3: CATSDAGLDTGELFF. The gene calls are TRBV24-1 and TRBJ2-2; TCRdb calls TRBD1, which cannot be checked without DNA. Germline CDR1 KGHDR, CDR2 SFDVKD. CDR3 length: 15 residues.

The J gene is TRBJ2-1, the V gene TRBV5-1. Germline lookup yields CDR1 SGHRS and CDR2 YFSETQ. This CDR3 comprises 15 residues. The CDR3 region is CASSLARSSYNEQFF.

The chain uses TRBV6-1 and TRBJ1-1. This CDR3 contains 12 residues. Looked up from germline, CDR1 is MNHNS and CDR2 is SASEGT. CDR3 sequence: CASSYLVTEAFF.

The chain couples TRBV14 to TRBJ2-1. Germline lookup yields CDR1 SGHDN and CDR2 FVKESK. CDR3 length: 15 amino acids. The CDR3 loop is CASSQAGSPYNEQFF.

V and J are TRBV18 and TRBJ1-3. Germline assignment: CDR1 KGHSH and CDR2 LQKENI. This CDR3 is 17 amino acids long. The CDR3 reads CASSPWWRTEAGNTIYF. The variable domain in full, with the rest retrieved from reference TRBV18 and TRBJ1-3, is NAGVMQNPRHLVRRRGQEARLRCSPMKGHSHVYWYRQLPEEGLKFMVYLQKENIIDESGMPKERFSAEFPKEGPSILRIQQVVRGDSAAYFCASSPWWRTEAGNTIYFGEGSWLTVV.

The chain links TRBV7-9 to TRBJ2-1; the D gene TCRdb calls, TRBD2, cannot be checked with no DNA. Germline values: CDR1 SEHNR, CDR2 FQNEAQ (reference sequence). This CDR3 contains 15 residues. CDR3 loop: CASSPGLAGYNEQFF.

The chain has TRBV18 and TRBJ2-2. Germline loops: CDR1 KGHSH, CDR2 LQKENI. The CDR3 extends over 15 amino acids. The CDR3 is CASSPPAGNPGELFF. Full variable domain (missing parts from reference TRBV18 and TRBJ2-2): NAGVMQNPRHLVRRRGQEARLRCSPMKGHSHVYWYRQLPEEGLKFMVYLQKENIIDESGMPKERFSAEFPKEGPSILRIQQVVRGDSAAYFCASSPPAGNPGELFFGEGSRLTVL.

V and J are TRBV9 and TRBJ2-2; no DNA is available, so the TRBD1 call from TCRdb remains unchecked. Per germline, CDR1 SGDLS and CDR2 YYNGEE. The CDR3 runs 14 residues. CDR3 protein: CASRRDRVAGELFF.

The chain couples TRBV7-2 to TRBJ1-1; without DNA, the TCRdb call of TRBD1 cannot be checked. CDR1 SGHTA and CDR2 FQGNSA come from the germline V gene. The CDR3 is 16 residues long. The CDR3 protein is CASSLGARVRGNLAFF.

The J gene is TRBJ2-7, the V gene TRBV7-2; the D call from TCRdb, TRBD2, cannot be confirmed without DNA. Germline CDR1 and CDR2: SGHTA and FQGNSA. This CDR3 has 14 amino acids. The CDR3 protein is CASSPQGGTYEQYF.

The CDR3 protein is CASSLQENEKLFF. V usage is TRBV5-1 and J usage is TRBJ1-4. Germline V gives CDR1 SGHRS, CDR2 YFSETQ. The CDR3 consists of 13 residues.